This TCR beta chain appears in the sequencing data of a study of identical twins. The study's findings and limits: An excess of low generation probability was shown by twin-shared out-of-frame alpha sequences. It was cross-sectional statistical analysis, not following the same donors, that the conclusions relied on.

Concerning this clonotype itself: Antigen: not known.

It was template switching that added a universal primer site, and there were unique molecular identifiers on the cDNA. TCRdb reprocessed the 5' RACE reads via MiXCR and lists one record per CDR3 protein. The sample holds about 300,000 distinct CDR3 sequences, about 12% seen once. The CDR3 loop spans 13 amino acids. The V end lost 7 bases, the J end lost 5 bases, and 11 bases lay between the germline ends. The same sample was also used in a study of yellow fever vaccine responses in identical twins.

J is TRBJ1-4 and V is TRBV12-3 or TRBV12-4; tentative D call: TRBD1 (5 bases). What was sequenced was CD8+ T cells sorted from blood. The clonotype comes from a woman aged 18-29 years in good health. For the CDR3, the DNA is TGTGCCAGCACGCAGGGTAACAATGAAAAACTGTTTTTT. Translated, it gives CASTQGNNEKLFF.